The 5 T cell receptor beta chains given below trace back to one sample, sequenced in a study of control samples from healthy donors and cancer patients (TCRdb year 2020). The library was generated by the immunoSEQ multiplex PCR assay. TCRdb stores this immuneACCESS table with in-frame sequences only. Part of the clones is absent; in the studies checked, under half of the shortfall reflects unresolved V genes, and no reason is known for the rest. Across this sample there are approximately 170,000 clones, with roughly 88% seen only once. In total, the top ten clones hold under 5% of the sample. Material for sequencing was blood. The receptors derive from a woman younger than 45 in good health.

This clone was counted once. The J gene is TRBJ2-1, the V gene TRBV11-1; D not resolved. The CDR3 extends over 15 amino acids. The germline gives CDR1 SGHAT, CDR2 FQDESV (reference sequence). Trimming stripped 5 bases from V and 0 bases from J, with 11 bases between. The CDR3 DNA is TGTGCCAGCAGCCCCCAGGCGATCTCCTACAATGAGCAGTTCTTC. It encodes CASSPQAISYNEQFF.

This clone appeared a single time. This chain uses TRBV6-6 with TRBJ1-5, with D unclear. This CDR3 comprises 12 residues. The germline gives CDR1 MNHNY, CDR2 SVGAGI (reference sequence). With 5 bases removed from V and 5 bases from J, the gap between germline ends came to 7 bases. For the CDR3, the DNA is TGTGCCAGCAGTCCACCATATCAGCCCCAGCATTTT. As protein: CASSPPYQPQHF.

This chain links TRBV24-1 with TRBJ1-2, with 12 bases aligning to TRBD1. Germline CDR1 is KGHDR and CDR2 is SFDVKD. Germline trimming cut 3 bases from V and 7 bases from J; bases unmatched to any gene: 5. The length of the CDR3 is 15 residues. The CDR3 DNA is TGTGCCACCAGTGATACCGGGACAGGGGGCTTTGGCTACACCTTC. Translated: CATSDTGTGGFGYTF.

The chain has TRBV19 and TRBJ1-6; tentative D call: TRBD1 (6 bases). The length of the CDR3 is 16 residues. In germline, CDR1 is LNHDA, CDR2 SQIVND (reference sequence). Trimming took 5 bases from V and 1 from J, leaving 12 bases between them. This chain's CDR3 is CASSSQGGSYNSPLHF. The CDR3 region has the DNA TGTGCCAGTAGTTCACAGGGAGGGTCCTATAATTCACCCCTCCACTTT.

The chain joins TRBV27 to TRBJ1-6; 7 bases fit TRBD1. Germline lookup yields CDR1 MNHEY and CDR2 SMNVEV (reference sequence). CDR3 length: 14 amino acids. The junction had 6 bases not matched to a gene; V was cut back by 6 bases and J by 7 bases. CDR3 sequence (DNA): TGTGCCAGCAGCCCAGGGACAGCGAATTCACCCCTCCACTTT. It yields the protein CASSPGTANSPLHF.